Each of the 10 T cell receptor beta chains below was sequenced from the same sample in a study of CD8 T cells in Susac syndrome. Random hexamers primed reverse transcription of about 0.45 to 1 ug RNA. Using its own MiXCR run on the immunoSEQ multiplex PCR reads, TCRdb lists one record per CDR3 protein. The profile shows 110,000 or so distinct CDR3 sequences, about 95% of them singletons. The sequenced sample was CD4+ T cells from PBMCs. Receptors originate from a human donor in good health.

This clonotype was counted a single time. The J gene is TRBJ2-1, the V gene TRBV20-1; the D gene is possibly TRBD2 (6 bases). CDR3 length equals 15 residues. V was shortened by 0 bases and J by 2 bases, with 11 bases between the two germline ends. Germline CDR1 DFQATT, CDR2 SNEGSKA (reference sequence). CDR3 sequence: CSARDGGKTYNEQFF. CDR3 in DNA: TGCAGTGCTAGAGATGGCGGGAAAACCTACAATGAGCAGTTCTTC.

The rearrangement links TRBV4-3 to TRBJ2-6; unclear D gene. The CDR3 is 17 residues long. Trimming left V 0 bases short and J 4 bases short, with 13 bases between. Germline loops: CDR1 LGHNA, CDR2 YSLEER. The CDR3 sequence: CASSQEKWMTGANVLTF. The CDR3 nucleotides read TGCGCCAGCAGCCAAGAAAAGTGGATGACCGGGGCCAACGTCCTGACTTTC.

The gene calls are TRBV6-2 or TRBV6-3 and TRBJ1-2; TRBD1 is a possible D gene (5 bases). The CDR3 contains 15 residues. From germline, CDR1 is MNHEY and CDR2 SVGEGT. The V gene lost 7 bases and the J gene lost 4 bases, with 19 bases spanning the gap. The DNA for the CDR3 is TGTGCCAGCACCAACGGGGGAGTAGGCTCCTATGGCTACACCTTC. It translates to CASTNGGVGSYGYTF.

V gene TRBV4-1 combines with J gene TRBJ2-1; 13 bases agree with TRBD2. J lost 7 bases, V lost 1 base, and 7 bases had no gene match. Germline V CDR1 and CDR2: MGHRA, YSYEKL. The CDR3 runs 17 residues. The CDR3 nucleotides read TGCGCCAGCAGCCAAGGGACTAGCGGGAGTTTAAGGAATGAGCAGTTCTTC. This sequence encodes CASSQGTSGSLRNEQFF.

This clonotype was recorded once. This sequence joins TRBV28 and TRBJ1-6; D unclear. The CDR3 totals 16 residues. V was clipped by 4 bases and J by 0 bases, with 10 bases between them. Germline loops: CDR1 MDHEN, CDR2 SYDVKM. The CDR3 reads CASSSRLSSYNSPLHF. The CDR3, as DNA: TGTGCCAGCAGTTCTCGACTGAGCTCCTATAATTCACCCCTCCACTTT.

This clonotype was counted once. This sequence joins TRBV9 and TRBJ1-2, with TRBD1 matching 7 bases. Per the germline V gene, CDR1 is SGDLS and CDR2 is YYNGEE. CDR3 length equals 13 residues. The trim removed 4 bases at V and 4 bases at J, leaving 4 bases unmatched. The CDR3 sequence: CASSRDSLYGYTF. Here the CDR3 DNA reads TGTGCCAGCAGCCGGGACAGTCTCTATGGCTACACCTTC. Filled out from reference TRBV9 and TRBJ1-2, the complete variable domain reads DSGVTQTPKHLITATGQRVTLRCSPRSGDLSVYWYQQSLDQGLQFLIQYYNGEERAKGNILERFSAQQFPDLHSELNLSSLELGDSALYFCASSRDSLYGYTFGSGTRLTVV.

The chain joins TRBV21-1 to TRBJ2-7; the DNA was not compared with TRBD1, the D call given in the table. TRBV21-1 is a pseudogene segment. The CDR3 totals 17 residues. The CDR3 bases are TGTGCCAGCAGCCCGGGGGAAGAGGGACAGGGAACCTACGAGCAGTACTTC. Protein: CASSPGEEGQGTYEQYF.

The chain combines TRBV4-1 with TRBJ2-6, with D possibly TRBD1 on 6 matching bases. The germline V gene encodes CDR1 MGHRA and CDR2 YSYEKL. Trimming removed 1 base at V and 4 bases at J, with 11 bases between. The CDR3 length is 16 residues. The CDR3 loop reads CASSQAGGWGANVLTF. In DNA form, the CDR3 reads TGCGCCAGCAGCCAAGCTGGGGGCTGGGGGGCCAACGTCCTGACTTTC.

The chain joins TRBV5-1 to TRBJ1-4, with D unclear. V lost 1 base and J lost 0, with 7 bases in between. CDR1 SGHRS and CDR2 YFSETQ come from the germline V gene. This CDR3 contains 15 residues. CDR3 nucleotides: TGCGCCAGCAGCTTGCAGGACCCAACTAATGAAAAACTGTTTTTT. Translated: CASSLQDPTNEKLFF.

The chain has TRBV30 and TRBJ1-6; D gene uncertain. V was pared by 4 bases and J by 7 bases, with 14 bases between. The CDR3 totals 14 residues. Germline V gives CDR1 GTSNPN, CDR2 SVGIG (reference sequence). CDR3 DNA sequence: TGTGCCTGGACCACTGGACGGATAAATTCACCCCTCCACTTT. Translating it yields CAWTTGRINSPLHF.